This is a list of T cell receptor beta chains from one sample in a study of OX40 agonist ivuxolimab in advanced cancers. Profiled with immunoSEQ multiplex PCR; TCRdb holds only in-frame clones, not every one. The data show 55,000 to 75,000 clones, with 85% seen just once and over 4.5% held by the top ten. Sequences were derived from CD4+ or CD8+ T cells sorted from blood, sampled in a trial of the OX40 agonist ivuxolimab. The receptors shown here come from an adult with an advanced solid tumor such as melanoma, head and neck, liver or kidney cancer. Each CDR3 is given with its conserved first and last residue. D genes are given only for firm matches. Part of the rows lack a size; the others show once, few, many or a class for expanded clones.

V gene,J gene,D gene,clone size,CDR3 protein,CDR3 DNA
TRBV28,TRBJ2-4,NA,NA,CASSFRKAKNIQYF,TGTGCCAGCAGTTTTAGAAAGGCCAAAAACATTCAGTACTTC
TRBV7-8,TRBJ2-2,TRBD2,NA,CASSPWLAGVPGELFF,TGTGCCAGCAGCCCGTGGCTAGCGGGAGTTCCCGGGGAGCTGTTTTTT
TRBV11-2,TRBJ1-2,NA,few,CASSARDGGKGRYGYTF,TGTGCCAGCAGCGCCCGGGACGGGGGTAAGGGTCGTTATGGCTACACCTTC
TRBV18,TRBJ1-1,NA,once,CASSPPGRTNTEAFF,TGTGCCAGCTCACCACCGGGACGGACGAACACTGAAGCTTTCTTT
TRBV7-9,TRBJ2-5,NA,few,CASSFGAGGVQETQYF,TGTGCCAGCAGCTTCGGAGCTGGAGGGGTCCAAGAGACCCAGTACTTC
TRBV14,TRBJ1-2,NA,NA,CASSQASAANYGYTF,TGTGCCAGCAGCCAAGCAAGCGCAGCTAACTATGGCTACACCTTC
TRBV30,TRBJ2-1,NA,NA,CALDLLYYNEQFF,TGTGCCCTAGACCTGCTTTACTACAATGAGCAGTTCTTC
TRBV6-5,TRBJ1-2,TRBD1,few,CAVRGQFLYGYTF,TGTGCCGTCCGGGGACAGTTCCTCTATGGCTACACCTTC
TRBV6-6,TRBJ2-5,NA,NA,CASRYRGRGETQYF,TGTGCCAGCAGATACCGGGGGAGAGGGGAGACCCAGTACTTC
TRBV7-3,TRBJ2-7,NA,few,CASSLAATNSPYEQYF,TGTGCCAGCAGCTTAGCGGCCACAAACTCACCCTACGAGCAGTACTTC
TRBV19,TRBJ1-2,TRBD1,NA,CASSTARQGVRYGYTF,TGTGCCAGTAGTACTGCCCGACAGGGAGTACGGTATGGCTACACCTTC
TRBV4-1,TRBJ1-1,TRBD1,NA,CASSQGQGTNTEAFF,TGCGCCAGCAGCCAAGGACAGGGGACGAACACTGAAGCTTTCTTT
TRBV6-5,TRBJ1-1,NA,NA,CASSFPGTAEAFF,TGTGCCAGCAGTTTCCCCGGGACGGCTGAAGCTTTCTTT
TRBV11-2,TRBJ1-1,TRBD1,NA,CASSFDRGLPEAFF,TGTGCCAGCAGCTTCGACAGGGGGCTCCCCGAAGCTTTCTTT
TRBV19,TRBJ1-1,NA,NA,CASRGLNTEAFF,TGTGCCAGTAGGGGCTTGAACACTGAAGCTTTCTTT
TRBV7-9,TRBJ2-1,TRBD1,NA,CASSLDQGAFREQFF,TGTGCCAGCAGCTTAGACCAGGGGGCCTTTCGAGAGCAGTTCTTC
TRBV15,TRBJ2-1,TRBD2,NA,CATSSALTSGRNEQFF,TGTGCCACCAGCAGCGCCCTGACTAGCGGACGTAATGAGCAGTTCTTC
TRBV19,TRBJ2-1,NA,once,CASNGADNNEQFF,TGTGCCAGTAATGGAGCGGATAACAATGAGCAGTTCTTC
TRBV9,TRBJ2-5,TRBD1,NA,CASSPGKGGAVETQYF,TGTGCCAGCAGCCCCGGTAAAGGGGGCGCGGTTGAGACCCAGTACTTC
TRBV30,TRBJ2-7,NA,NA,CAWSVSKGPYEQYF,TGTGCCTGGAGTGTGTCTAAGGGGCCCTACGAGCAGTACTTC
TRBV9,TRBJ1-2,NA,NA,CASSVEYNYGYTF,TGTGCCAGCAGCGTAGAATATAACTATGGCTACACCTTC
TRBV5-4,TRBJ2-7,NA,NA,CASSQDLAGGNEQYF,TGCGCCAGCAGCCAAGACTTAGCAGGGGGGAACGAGCAGTACTTC
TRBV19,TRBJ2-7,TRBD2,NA,CASSTLQWTSEAGEQYF,TGTGCCAGTAGTACCCTCCAATGGACTAGCGAGGCTGGAGAGCAGTACTTC
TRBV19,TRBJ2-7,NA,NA,CASSIGDTYEQYF,TGTGCCAGTAGTATAGGGGACACCTACGAGCAGTACTTC
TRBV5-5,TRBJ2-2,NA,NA,CASSPTGSNTGELFF,TGTGCCAGCAGCCCAACGGGTTCGAACACCGGGGAGCTGTTTTTT
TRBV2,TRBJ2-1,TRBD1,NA,CARRGTGGFSSYNEQFF,TGTGCCAGAAGGGGGACAGGGGGCTTTAGCTCCTACAATGAGCAGTTCTTC
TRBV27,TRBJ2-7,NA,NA,CASSFWSAGSSSYEQYF,TGTGCCAGCAGTTTCTGGTCGGCAGGGTCGAGCTCCTACGAGCAGTACTTC
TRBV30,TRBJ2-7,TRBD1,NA,CAWATGGVKYEQYF,TGTGCCTGGGCTACAGGGGGCGTCAAGTACGAGCAGTACTTC
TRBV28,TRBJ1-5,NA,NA,CASGMGSYSNQPQHF,TGTGCCAGCGGGATGGGGTCGTATAGCAATCAGCCCCAGCATTTT
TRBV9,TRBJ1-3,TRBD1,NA,CASSVGGTGEFSGNTIYF,TGTGCCAGCAGCGTAGGGGGGACAGGGGAGTTCTCTGGAAACACCATATATTTT
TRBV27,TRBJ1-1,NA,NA,CASSLSVNQNTEAFF,TGTGCCAGCAGCTTAAGCGTGAATCAGAACACTGAAGCTTTCTTT
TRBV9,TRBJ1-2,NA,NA,CASSPTTGARYGYTF,TGTGCCAGCAGCCCTACGACGGGGGCTCGCTATGGCTACACCTTC
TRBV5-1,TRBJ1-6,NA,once,CASSLERPGGNSPLHF,TGCGCCAGCAGCTTGGAGCGCCCGGGAGGGAATTCACCCCTCCACTTT
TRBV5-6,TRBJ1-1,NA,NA,CASSLPASSGTEAFF,TGTGCCAGCAGCTTGCCGGCCTCGTCGGGCACTGAAGCTTTCTTT
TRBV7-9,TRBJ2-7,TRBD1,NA,CASSLSSATGENEQYF,TGTGCCAGCAGCTTAAGTTCGGCGACAGGGGAAAACGAGCAGTACTTC
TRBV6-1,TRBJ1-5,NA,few,CASHSSNQPQHF,TGTGCCAGTCACAGTAGCAATCAGCCCCAGCATTTT
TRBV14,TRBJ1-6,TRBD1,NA,CASRRQGGDNSPLHF,TGTGCCAGCAGGAGACAGGGGGGGGATAATTCACCCCTCCACTTT
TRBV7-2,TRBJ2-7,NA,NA,CASSPGIRTYEQYF,TGTGCCAGCAGCCCAGGGATAAGGACCTACGAGCAGTACTTC
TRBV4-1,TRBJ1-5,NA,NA,CASSQGRGANQPQHF,TGCGCCAGCAGCCAAGGCAGGGGCGCAAATCAGCCCCAGCATTTT
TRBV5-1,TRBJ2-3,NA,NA,CASSSSYRGTLTDTQYF,TGCGCCAGCAGCTCGTCCTACCGGGGGACCCTCACAGATACGCAGTATTTT
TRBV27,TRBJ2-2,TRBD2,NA,CASSRRGGNTGELFF,TGTGCCAGCAGCCGACGGGGGGGTAACACCGGGGAGCTGTTTTTT
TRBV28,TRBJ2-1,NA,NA,CASSYTIEPYNEQFF,TGTGCCAGCAGCTACACAATCGAACCCTACAATGAGCAGTTCTTC
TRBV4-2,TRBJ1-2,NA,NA,CASSQDLQDYGYTF,TGTGCCAGCAGCCAAGATCTCCAGGACTATGGCTACACCTTC
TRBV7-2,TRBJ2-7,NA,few,CASSSGAPASEQYF,TGTGCCAGCAGCTCCGGGGCCCCCGCGAGCGAGCAGTACTTC
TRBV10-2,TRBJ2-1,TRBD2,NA,CASSPGLAGNEQFF,TGCGCCAGCAGTCCCGGACTAGCGGGTAATGAGCAGTTCTTC
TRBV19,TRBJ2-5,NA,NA,CASSTRGIVTGETQYF,TGTGCCAGTAGTACCCGGGGTATTGTCACCGGAGAGACCCAGTACTTC
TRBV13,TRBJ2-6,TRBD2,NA,CASSSIPGTSGGDSSGANVLTF,TGTGCCAGCAGCTCCATACCCGGGACTAGCGGGGGTGATAGCTCTGGGGCCAACGTCCTGACTTTC
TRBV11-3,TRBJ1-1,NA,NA,CASSSGGREAFF,TGTGCCAGCAGCTCAGGCGGCCGTGAAGCTTTCTTT
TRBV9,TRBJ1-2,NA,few,CASSPWDGTNYGYTF,TGTGCCAGCAGCCCTTGGGACGGAACTAACTATGGCTACACCTTC